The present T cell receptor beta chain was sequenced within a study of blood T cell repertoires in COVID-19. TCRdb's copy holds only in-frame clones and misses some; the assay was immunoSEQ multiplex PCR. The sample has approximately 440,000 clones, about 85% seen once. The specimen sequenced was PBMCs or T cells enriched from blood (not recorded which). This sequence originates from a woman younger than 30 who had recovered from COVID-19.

The CDR3 nucleotides are TGTGCCAGCAAGAAGTCGAGCTCCTACGAGCAGTACTTC. It yields the protein CASKKSSSYEQYF. The chain recombines TRBV6-5 with TRBJ2-7; no definite D call. Germline CDR1 MNHEY, CDR2 SVGAGI. Trimming removed 7 bases from V and 0 bases from J, with 10 bases in between. The CDR3 contains 13 residues.